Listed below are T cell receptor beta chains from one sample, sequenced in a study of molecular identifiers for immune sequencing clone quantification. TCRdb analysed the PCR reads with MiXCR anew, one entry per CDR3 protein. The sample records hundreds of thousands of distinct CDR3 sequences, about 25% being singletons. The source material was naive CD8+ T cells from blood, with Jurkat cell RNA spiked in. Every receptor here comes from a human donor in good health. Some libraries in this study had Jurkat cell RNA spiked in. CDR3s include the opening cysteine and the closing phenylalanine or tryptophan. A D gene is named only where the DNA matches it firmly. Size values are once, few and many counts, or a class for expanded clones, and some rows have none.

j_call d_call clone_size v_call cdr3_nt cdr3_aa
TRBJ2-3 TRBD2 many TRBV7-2 TGTGCCAGCAGCATGGGACTAGCGGGAACTAGCACAGATACGCAGTATTTT CASSMGLAGTSTDTQYF
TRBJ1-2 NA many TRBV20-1 TGCAGTGCTAGAGTACCGCATACCTATGGCTACACCTTC CSARVPHTYGYTF
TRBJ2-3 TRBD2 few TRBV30 TGTGCCTGGAGTGGTAGCGGGGCTAGCACAGATACGCAGTATTTT CAWSGSGASTDTQYF
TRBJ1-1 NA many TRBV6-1 TGTGCCAGCAATTACAGGAAGACTGAAGCTTTCTTT CASNYRKTEAFF
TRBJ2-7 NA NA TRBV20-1 TGCAGTGCTAGAGATGGTGGAGCGGAGAGCTCCTACGAGCAGTACTTC CSARDGGAESSYEQYF
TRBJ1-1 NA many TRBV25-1 TGTGCCAGCAGTTTCCCGGGAGGAGGCACTGAAGCTTTCTTT CASSFPGGGTEAFF
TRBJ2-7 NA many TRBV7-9 TGTGCCAGCAGTTTGGGTGGGGTCGAGCAGTACTTC CASSLGGVEQYF
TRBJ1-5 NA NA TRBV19 TGTGCCAGTAGTATCGGAACTCGGGGCAATCAGCCCCCGCATTTT CASSIGTRGNQPPHF
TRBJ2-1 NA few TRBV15 TGTGCCACCAGCAGAGATCTCGGGGCAGAGGCCTACAATGAGCAGTTCTTC CATSRDLGAEAYNEQFF
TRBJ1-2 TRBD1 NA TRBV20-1 TGCAGTGCTAATATGGGACAGGGGAGTTATGGCTACACCTTC CSANMGQGSYGYTF
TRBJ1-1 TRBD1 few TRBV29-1 TGCAGCGATGCGGGACAGGGGTCGAACACTGAAGCTTTCTTT CSDAGQGSNTEAFF
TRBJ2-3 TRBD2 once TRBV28 TGTGCCACCCTAGGACCAGCGGGAACTGATACGCAGTATTTT CATLGPAGTDTQYF
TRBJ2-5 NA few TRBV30 TGTGCCTGGAGTGTACAGAGCGGACTACCTGAAGAGACCCAGTACTTC CAWSVQSGLPEETQYF
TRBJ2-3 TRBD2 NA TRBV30 TGTGCCTGGACGGCTAGCGGGGGCACAGATACGCAGTATTTT CAWTASGGTDTQYF
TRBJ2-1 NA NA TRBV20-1 TGCAGTGCTAGAGAGAAGGGAGAAAGTTACAATGAGCAGTTCTTC CSAREKGESYNEQFF
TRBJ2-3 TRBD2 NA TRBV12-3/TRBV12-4 TGTGCCAGCAGTTCCCCCGATCCCCCTAGCGGGAGCACAGATACGCAGTATTTT CASSSPDPPSGSTDTQYF
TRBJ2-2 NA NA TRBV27 TGTGCCAGCAGGTTTGTGGGAATCAACGGGGAGCTGTTTTTT CASRFVGINGELFF
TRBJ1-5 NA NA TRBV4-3 TGCGCCAGCAGCCAAGATTGGCAGGGGATGGCGCCCCAGCATTTT CASSQDWQGMAPQHF
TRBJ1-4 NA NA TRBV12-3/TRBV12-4 TGTGCCAGCAGTTTAGATCCGGGGCAGGTTGAAAAACTGTTTTTT CASSLDPGQVEKLFF
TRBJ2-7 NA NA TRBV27 TGTGCCAGCAGTTGGGCGGTAACCTACGAGCAGTACTTC CASSWAVTYEQYF
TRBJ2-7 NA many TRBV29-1 TGCAGCGTTGAAGATGTAGGGGAGCAGTACTTC CSVEDVGEQYF
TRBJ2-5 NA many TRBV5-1 TGCGCCAGCAGCGACCGACGGCAAGAGACCCAGTACTTC CASSDRRQETQYF
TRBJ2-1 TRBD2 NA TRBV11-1 TGTGCCAGCCGACTAGCGGGAGGTGACGGGGGTGAGCAGTTCTTC CASRLAGGDGGEQFF
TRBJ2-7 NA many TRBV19 TGTGCCAGCAGTTCCTCCTACGAGCAGTACTTC CASSSSYEQYF
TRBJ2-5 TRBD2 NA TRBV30 TGTGCCTGGAGTGTCGTAGCGGGGGGGCAAGAGACCCAGTACTTC CAWSVVAGGQETQYF
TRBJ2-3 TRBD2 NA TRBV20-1 TGCAGTGCCCAATCCGGGACTAGCGCCACAGATACGCAGTATTTT CSAQSGTSATDTQYF
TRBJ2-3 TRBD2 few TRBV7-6 TGTGCCAGCAGCCCCAATAGCGGGGGGGGCAGTGATACGCAGTATTTT CASSPNSGGGSDTQYF
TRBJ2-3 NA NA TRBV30 TGTGCCGGACTGGAGTCGAGCGGGACAGATACGCAGTATTTT CAGLESSGTDTQYF
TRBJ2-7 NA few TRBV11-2 TGTGCCAGCAGCTTAGGGATGGGGCTTTCCTACGAGCAGTACTTC CASSLGMGLSYEQYF
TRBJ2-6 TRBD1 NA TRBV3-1 TGTGCCAGCAGCCAAAACCTCTGGCAGGGGGCTGGCTCTGGGGCCAACGTCCTGACTTTC CASSQNLWQGAGSGANVLTF
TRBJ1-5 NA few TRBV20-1 TGCAGTGCCAAACCCCCAGGTCAGCCCCAGCATTTT CSAKPPGQPQHF
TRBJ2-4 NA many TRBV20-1 TGCAGTGCTCCCCCGGAGGGGGCGGTCGTCAAAAACATTCAGTACTTC CSAPPEGAVVKNIQYF
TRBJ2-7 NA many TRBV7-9 TGTGCCAGCAGCTTAGATCTAGGTACTAGCTCCTACGAGCAGTACTTC CASSLDLGTSSYEQYF
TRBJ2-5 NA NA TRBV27 TGTGCCAGCAAATCACAGGCCCAAGAGACCCAGTACTTC CASKSQAQETQYF
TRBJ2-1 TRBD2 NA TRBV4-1 TGCGCCAGCAGCCAAGATCCAGCGGGAGAACGGGAGCAGTTCTTC CASSQDPAGEREQFF
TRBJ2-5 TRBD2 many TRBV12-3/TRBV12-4 TGTGCCAGCAGTTTAGTCCCGCCTAGCGGGGGAGAGACCCAGTACTTC CASSLVPPSGGETQYF
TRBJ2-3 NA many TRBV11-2 TGTGCCAGCAAATGGGGAGCTAGAACAGATACGCAGTATTTT CASKWGARTDTQYF
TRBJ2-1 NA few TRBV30 TGTGCCTGGAGTGTATTTGTAGGTTCCTATGAGCAGTTCTTC CAWSVFVGSYEQFF
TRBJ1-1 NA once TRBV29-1 TGCAGCACAGAAACACAAACAAGAGGAACTGAAGCTTTCTTT CSTETQTRGTEAFF
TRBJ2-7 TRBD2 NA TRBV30 TGTGCCTGGAGTGTAAGTCCTAGCGGGAGATACGAGCAGTACTTC CAWSVSPSGRYEQYF
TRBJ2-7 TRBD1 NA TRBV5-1 TGCGCCAGTGCTTCAGGGGGCGGAGAGACCGAGCAGTACTTC CASASGGGETEQYF
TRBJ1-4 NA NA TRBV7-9 TGTGCCAGCAGGGCACCGGGACCCGAGGAGGAAAAACTGTTTTTT CASRAPGPEEEKLFF
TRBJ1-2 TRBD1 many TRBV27 TGTGCCAGCAGGTGGACAGGGGGAGGCGATGGCTACACCTTC CASRWTGGGDGYTF
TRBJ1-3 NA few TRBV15 TGTGCCACCATGGAGGGGGACACCATATATTTT CATMEGDTIYF
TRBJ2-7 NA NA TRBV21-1 TGTGCCAGCAGCAAAGAAGGCGGGAGCTCCTGCGAGCAGTACTTC CASSKEGGSSCEQYF
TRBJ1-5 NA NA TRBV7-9 TGTGCCAGCAGCCTGGGACGGGGCAATCCGCCCCCGCCTTTT CASSLGRGNPPPPF
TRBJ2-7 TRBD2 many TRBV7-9 TGTGCCAGCTCCTCTGGGGGGGGCGAGCAGTACTTC CASSSGGGEQYF
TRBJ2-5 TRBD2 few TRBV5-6 TGTGCCAGCAGTTCCCTAGCGGGGGGGCTCGAGACCCAGTACTTC CASSSLAGGLETQYF
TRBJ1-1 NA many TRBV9 TGTGCCAGCAGCGTAGTGACCGCTGAAGCTTTCTTT CASSVVTAEAFF
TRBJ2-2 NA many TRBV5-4 TGTGCCAGTCACTTAGGTACCGGGGAGCTGTTTTTT CASHLGTGELFF
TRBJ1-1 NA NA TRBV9 TGTGCCAGCAGCGTCGGGACGGTTACTGAAGCTTTCTTT CASSVGTVTEAFF